This T cell receptor beta chain was recovered during a study of blood T cell repertoires in COVID-19. About the study: Spain, Italy and the United States supplied samples that represented acute and convalescent COVID-19. In each case, the material was cDNA or gDNA derived from T cells, B-cell-depleted T cells, or PBMCs.

The CDR3 has 16 amino acids. CDR1 SGHTA and CDR2 FQGNSA come from the germline V gene. The V segment lost 5 bases and the J segment 3 bases; nucleotides outside the gene matches: 11. Source study methods: The assay estimated nucleated cells by amplifying reference gene primers. Only in-frame clones appear in the TCRdb table, and some are missing; sequencing was by immunoSEQ multiplex PCR. The DNA was the basis for D and trimming; V, J and clone size are from that table. The table has about 60,000 clones, 88% seen once. The sample comprised peripheral blood. The chain carries TRBV7-2 and TRBJ2-7; 9 bases are a match to TRBD2. This clonotype was sampled from a man aged 60 to 75 with acute or convalescent COVID-19. This CDR3 is CASSPRGVAGVYEQYF. CDR3 nucleotide sequence: TGTGCCAGCAGCCCCCGCGGGGTAGCGGGAGTCTACGAGCAGTACTTC. Drawing the rest from reference TRBV7-2 and TRBJ2-7, the complete variable domain is GAGVSQSPSNKVTEKGKDVELRCDPISGHTALYWYRQSLGQGLEFLIYFQGNSAPDKSGLPSDRFSAERTGGSVSTLTIQRTQQEDSAVYLCASSPRGVAGVYEQYFGPGTRLTVT.